This passage covers 18 T cell receptor beta chains from one sample sequenced in a study of T-cell reconstitution after alpha-beta-depleted transplantation in children. TCRbeta library preparation incorporated unique molecular identifiers. TCRdb reprocessed the PCR reads with MiXCR, giving one entry per CDR3 protein. In the table there are just over 950,000 distinct CDR3 sequences, about 29% of which are singletons. Sequencing used PBMCs, mostly from graft donor cells, obtained 360 days after TCRalphabeta/CD19-depleted stem cell transplant. Receptors originate from a boy in the first two years of life who had a stem cell transplant for SCID, so the T cells may come from the graft donor.

Only a few counts were recorded for this clonotype. J is TRBJ2-2 and V is TRBV20-1; either TRBD1 or TRBD2 may fit D (6 bases each). The CDR3 has 15 residues. Trimming shortened V by 1 base and J by 2 bases, and 11 bases separated the two germline ends. From germline, CDR1 is DFQATT and CDR2 SNEGSKA (reference sequence). The DNA of the CDR3 is TGCAGTGCTAGAGTCAACGGGGGCAACACCGGGGAGCTGTTTTTT. Translated: CSARVNGGNTGELFF.

This clonotype was detected only a few times. The CDR3: CASSYLAPYNEQFF. The CDR3 DNA follows: TGTGCCAGCAGTTACCTAGCTCCCTACAATGAGCAGTTCTTC. The V gene is TRBV6-2 or TRBV6-3, the J gene TRBJ2-1, with a weak D call TRBD2 (5 bases). The CDR3 runs to 14 residues. V dropped 2 bases and J dropped 2 bases, with 7 bases sitting between them. Looked up from germline, CDR1 is MNHEY and CDR2 is SVGEGT.

This clonotype showed up just a few times. The chain links TRBV5-1 to TRBJ2-7; TRBD1 aligns across 7 bases. The CDR3 covers 14 residues. The germline CDR1 and CDR2 sequences are SGHRS and YFSETQ. The V and J ends lost 5 bases and 1 base, in that order; junction bases with no gene match: 6. CDR3 DNA: TGCGCCAGCAGGGCCGGGACAGTTTCCTACGAGCAGTACTTC. Amino acids: CASRAGTVSYEQYF.

This clonotype turned up a few times. This chain connects TRBV29-1 to TRBJ2-1, with 8 bases identical to TRBD2. V shed 3 bases and J 10 bases; nucleotides not matched to a gene: 17. Germline-derived CDR1 and CDR2 are SQVTM and ANQGSEA. This CDR3 spans 16 amino acids. Here the CDR3 DNA reads TGCAGCGTTGATCCCTTGGAGCGGGGGTCCCCAGGGGAGCAGTTCTTC. This gives the protein CSVDPLERGSPGEQFF.

This clonotype was seen only a few times. The chain couples TRBV12-3 or TRBV12-4 to TRBJ1-5; 8 bases align to TRBD1. Trimming took 3 bases from V and 6 from J; bases not matched to a gene: 4. There are 14 residues in the CDR3. CDR3 nucleotide sequence: TGTGCCAGCAGTTTTTTTACAGGGGGTCAGCCCCAGCATTTT. Translation gives CASSFFTGGQPQHF.

V usage is TRBV20-1 and J usage is TRBJ2-1, with 9 bases matching TRBD1. The CDR3 runs 13 residues. The junction had 7 bases not matched to a gene; V was cut back by 6 bases and J by 7 bases. In germline, CDR1 is DFQATT, CDR2 SNEGSKA (reference sequence). As DNA, the CDR3 is TGCAGTGCCACCGGGACAGGGATTAATGAGCAGTTCTTC. Protein sequence: CSATGTGINEQFF.

V usage is TRBV4-1 and J usage is TRBJ2-6; D is ambiguous. The V end was cut by 0 bases, the J end by 0 bases, with 12 bases between. The germline V gene encodes CDR1 MGHRA and CDR2 YSYEKL. CDR3 length: 18 residues. CDR3 sequence (DNA): TGCGCCAGCAGCCAAGAGGGGTGGGGAAGCTCTGGGGCCAACGTCCTGACTTTC. Residues: CASSQEGWGSSGANVLTF.

CDR3 amino acids: CSARAYLRAGDTQYF. Written as DNA, the CDR3 is TGCAGTGCTAGAGCCTATTTGCGGGCGGGAGATACGCAGTATTTT. The chain has TRBV20-1 and TRBJ2-3; D is possibly TRBD2 (5 bases). Germline V gives CDR1 DFQATT, CDR2 SNEGSKA (reference sequence). The CDR3 extends over 15 amino acids. V shed 1 base and J shed 5 bases, with 16 bases lying between them.

This clonotype has only a few counts. This sequence joins TRBV12-3 or TRBV12-4 and TRBJ2-3; 7 bases fit TRBD2. Trimming at V came to 5 bases and at J to 2 bases, leaving 10 bases not matched to a gene. The CDR3 has 16 amino acids. CDR3 residues: CASSPRPGLITDTQYF. The CDR3, as DNA: TGTGCCAGCAGTCCCCGTCCGGGACTAATCACAGATACGCAGTATTTT.

Only a few counts were recorded for this clonotype. V usage is TRBV28 and J usage is TRBJ2-3; D gene ambiguous. CDR1 is MDHEN, CDR2 SYDVKM, per germline. V lost 6 bases, J lost 6 bases, and 22 bases lay in between. There are 16 residues in the CDR3. In nucleotides, the CDR3 is TGTGCCAGCAGATCCCAAGTAAATAGGGAAATGGATACGCAGTATTTT. Translation: CASRSQVNREMDTQYF.

This clonotype has more than one count but fewer than ten. The gene calls are TRBV5-6 and TRBJ2-7; tentatively, D is TRBD1 (5 bases). The CDR3 consists of 16 residues. Germline V lookup: CDR1 SGHDT, CDR2 YYEEEE. V dropped 0 bases and J dropped 3 bases, with 16 bases sitting between them. The CDR3 here is CASSLAKGSLVYEQYF. Written as DNA, the CDR3 is TGTGCCAGCAGCTTGGCCAAGGGGTCATTAGTCTACGAGCAGTACTTC.

V gene TRBV7-9 combines with J gene TRBJ2-3; D might be TRBD2 (7 bases). The CDR3 covers 15 residues. Germline lookup yields CDR1 SEHNR and CDR2 FQNEAQ (reference sequence). The germline V and J ends were trimmed by 2 bases and 4 bases, with 13 bases remaining between them. CDR3 amino acids: CASSLFGGAADTQYF. DNA of the CDR3: TGTGCCAGCAGCTTATTTGGGGGGGCCGCAGATACGCAGTATTTT.

This clonotype was seen a handful of times. The rearrangement links TRBV7-2 to TRBJ1-2, with D uncertain. Germline V gene lookup returns CDR1 SGHTA and CDR2 FQGNSA. There are 16 residues in the CDR3. Trimming stripped 5 bases from V and 6 bases from J, with 22 bases between. In DNA, the CDR3 is TGTGCCAGCAGCCCTCCTAACCTACCCCGGAAGGATGGCTACACCTTC. Protein product: CASSPPNLPRKDGYTF.

V gene TRBV7-9 combines with J gene TRBJ2-5; D possibly corresponds to TRBD2 (6 bases). Trimming left V 5 bases short and J 1 base short, with 14 bases between. The length of the CDR3 is 15 residues. CDR1 and CDR2 (germline): SEHNR, FQNEAQ (reference sequence). The DNA of the CDR3 is TGTGCCAGCAGCCGGGGGTCGTTTGGCCAAGAGACCCAGTACTTC. Its translation: CASSRGSFGQETQYF.

The chain recombines TRBV4-3 with TRBJ2-6; D is uncertain. Germline V gene lookup returns CDR1 LGHNA and CDR2 YSLEER. CDR3 length equals 17 residues. The V gene lost 0 bases and the J gene lost 4 bases, with 13 bases spanning the gap. The CDR3 spells CASSQEVSASGANVLTF. CDR3 DNA sequence: TGCGCCAGCAGCCAAGAAGTCAGCGCTTCCGGGGCCAACGTCCTGACTTTC.

The chain carries TRBV20-1 and TRBJ1-5; the D is unclear. The CDR3 contains 15 residues. The germline V and J ends were trimmed by 1 base and 1 base, with 11 bases remaining between them. Per the germline V gene, CDR1 is DFQATT and CDR2 is SNEGSKA (reference sequence). CDR3 coding DNA: TGCAGTGCTAGAGGGAATCGACTCAGCAATCAGCCCCAGCATTTT. The encoded protein is CSARGNRLSNQPQHF.

There are many counts of this clonotype. At one boundary the junction diverges from the germline segment, which might be a read error. The chain is built from TRBV9 and TRBJ1-1; D unclear. Germline loops: CDR1 SGDLS, CDR2 YYNGEE. There are 15 residues in the CDR3. The chain's CDR3 is CASSVGSGLNTEAFF. The CDR3 DNA follows: TGCGCCAGCAGCGTGGGGTCGGGCTTGAACACTGAAGCTTTCTTT.

V usage is TRBV20-1 and J usage is TRBJ1-1; no reliable D call. The CDR3 is made up of 13 amino acids. V gave up 1 base and J gave up 1 base, with 7 bases separating them. Germline V gene sequence: CDR1 DFQATT, CDR2 SNEGSKA (reference sequence). This CDR3 is CSARGAGNTEAFF. As DNA, the CDR3 is TGCAGTGCTAGAGGAGCAGGGAACACTGAAGCTTTCTTT.